This T cell receptor beta chain was recorded in a study of blood T cell repertoires in COVID-19. The CDR3 consists of 13 residues. From germline, CDR1 is SGHAT and CDR2 FQNNGV. Unmatched junction bases numbered 10, after V lost 10 bases and J lost 5 bases. Profiling relied on immunoSEQ multiplex PCR, and the TCRdb table lists in-frame clones only, not all of them. The sample shows approximately 230,000 clones, 80% to 90% of them seen only once. The sequenced sample consisted of PBMCs or T cells enriched from blood (not recorded which). This rearrangement joins TRBV11-2 to TRBJ1-1; 7 bases map to TRBD1. This sequence originates from a woman aged 25 to 39 who had recovered from COVID-19. In nucleotides, the CDR3 is TGTGCCACCCTGAGGACAGGAGAAACTGAAGCTTTCTTT. Translating it yields CATLRTGETEAFF.